There are a few counts of the clone carrying this TCR beta chain. This sample stems from a study of T cell changes during pregnancy in multiple sclerosis. Method: immunoSEQ multiplex PCR; TCRdb's copy keeps in-frame clones and lacks some. The sample records tens of thousands of clones, 91% being singletons. Germline V gene sequence: CDR1 ENHRY, CDR2 SYGVKD. V shed 4 bases and J shed 2 bases, with 26 bases lying between them. The CDR3 sequence is 19 residues long. The genes are TRBV10-3 and TRBJ2-5; D not certain. The origin of this receptor is a female donor in good health, enrolled as a control in a pregnancy study. This specimen consisted of CD4+ T cells from peripheral blood mononuclear cells, obtained in the second trimester of pregnancy. Here the CDR3 reads CAISAVQSLWFGQQETQYF. The CDR3 DNA follows: TGTGCCATCAGTGCGGTCCAGAGTCTTTGGTTTGGGCAACAAGAGACCCAGTACTTC.